These T cell receptor beta chains were read from a single sample in a study of CD8+CD57+ T cells in acquired aplastic anemia. Each CDR3 protein is one row after TCRdb ran MiXCR on the reads. The profile shows hundreds of thousands of distinct CDR3 sequences, 60% to 80% of them singletons. Input material: sorted CD4+, CD8+, or CD8+CD57+ T cells (not recorded which) from PBMCs. All receptors come from a human donor in good health, serving as a control. The CDR3 runs from the conserved cysteine through the conserved F or W.

j_call v_call cdr3_aa
TRBJ1-6 TRBV5-6 CASSLLVNRSNSPLHF
TRBJ1-5 TRBV2 CASSLGERAQHF
TRBJ2-7 TRBV10-1 CASSFDGTGVYGQYF
TRBJ2-5 TRBV20-1 CSAKVGQTQYF
TRBJ1-2 TRBV6-2/TRBV6-3 CASRQPGEPYGYTF
TRBJ2-7 TRBV3-1 CASADPGQSPYEQYF
TRBJ2-7 TRBV29-1 CSARDASEEQYF
TRBJ2-1 TRBV20-1 CSARGASGGAHSEQFF
TRBJ2-7 TRBV10-2 CASSHRPNSAQHF
TRBJ2-3 TRBV20-1 CSARLRGIYAQYF
TRBJ2-1 TRBV11-2 CASSYLAGGGEQFF
TRBJ2-7 TRBV15 CATSLDRGTYEQYF
TRBJ2-6 TRBV15 CASRGGRVSGAYVLTF
TRBJ2-3 TRBV19 CASSPPSGGAGTDTQYF
TRBJ2-3 TRBV12-3/TRBV12-4 CASSTWGTGQGDTQYF
TRBJ2-2 TRBV27 CASSTRQANTGELFF
TRBJ1-1 TRBV20-1 CSARDQGGPTEAFF
TRBJ2-7 TRBV7-2 CASSLTGSPEQYF
TRBJ2-3 TRBV25-1 CASGQAVSPYTDTQYF
TRBJ2-3 TRBV10-1 CAVSWTGDTQYF
TRBJ1-1 TRBV7-2 CAITAHGYDYTFGFF
TRBJ2-7 TRBV12-3/TRBV12-4 CASSGAGGSNQPYF
TRBJ1-2 TRBV15 CATSRGRILNYPYTF
TRBJ1-4 TRBV7-8 CASRDRGGCASQKLFF
TRBJ1-1 TRBV11-3 CASSVDGPTEAFF
TRBJ1-2 TRBV11-3 CASSSRHGGYTF
TRBJ1-5 TRBV10-1 CASSEATGRPQQF
TRBJ1-6 TRBV25-1 CASSVGTGNNSPLHF
TRBJ2-5 TRBV19 CASSYSTSAFQETQYF
TRBJ2-5 TRBV11-3 CASSLAREETQYF
TRBJ2-3 TRBV10-1 CASSLTRGSTSTDTQYF
TRBJ1-6 TRBV7-8 CASSFRGLRSSYNSPLHF
TRBJ1-5 TRBV5-1 CASILGSSNQPQHF
TRBJ1-1 TRBV29-1 CSGRRGIDTEAFF
TRBJ2-7 TRBV19 CADTGWSLGDTQYF
TRBJ2-3 TRBV6-5 CASSSGTKFTDTQYF
TRBJ2-7 TRBV10-3 CATRTGGLPGEQYF
TRBJ1-6 TRBV9 CASSVTRIGNSPLHF
TRBJ1-3 TRBV12-3/TRBV12-4 CASSPKRVGDTIYF
TRBJ1-1 TRBV24-1 CASSGTGTSEAFF
TRBJ1-2 TRBV7-2 CASSRRGGTEAFFAF
TRBJ1-1 TRBV7-2 CASSFSARPFSYTEAFF